Below are 23 T cell receptor beta chains sequenced from a single sample in a study of T cells in tumors after PD-1 blockade (dated by TCRdb to 2018 to 2020). The label giving this sample's time point can be read as: after anti-PD-1 therapy. Library preparation employed the immunoSEQ multiplex PCR assay. In its TCRdb copy, this immuneACCESS table keeps in-frame sequences only and misses some clones. Where compared with another copy, unresolved V genes explain less than half of these, and the others have no known cause. The table for this sample lists 30,000 to 35,000 clones; roughly two thirds of them were counted only once. The ten largest clones take up 40% of the sample. Material: PBMCs, obtained after anti-PD-1 treatment. The receptors were sampled from a human donor with basal cell carcinoma.

V gene TRBV6-1 combines with J gene TRBJ2-1; 10 bases map to TRBD2. Germline trimming cut 3 bases from V and 10 bases from J; bases unmatched to any gene: 6. This CDR3 region has 14 residues. From germline, CDR1 is MNHNS and CDR2 SASEGT. The CDR3 DNA is TGTGCCAGCAGTGATAGCGGGAGGTTTAACGAGCAGTTCTTC. As protein: CASSDSGRFNEQFF.

The chain combines TRBV21-1 with TRBJ1-5. TRBV21-1 is flagged as a pseudogene. The length of the CDR3 is 15 residues. For the CDR3, the DNA is TGTGCCAGCAGCAAAGTTCGGACTGACAATCAGCCCCAGCATTTT. Protein product: CASSKVRTDNQPQHF.

This chain uses TRBV7-3 with TRBJ2-1, with D possibly TRBD2 on 6 matching bases. CDR3 length equals 15 residues. Per germline, CDR1 SGHTA and CDR2 FQGTGA. V lost 5 bases and J lost 5, with 16 bases in between. CDR3 in DNA: TGTGCCAGCAGCCCGCTCGGGGGAATCAACAATGAGCAGTTCTTC. Residues: CASSPLGGINNEQFF.

The chain links TRBV29-1 to TRBJ2-2, with 10 nucleotides matching TRBD2. The CDR3 has 15 residues. Germline V CDR1 and CDR2: SQVTM, ANQGSEA. Losses at the gene ends were 2 bases for V and 7 bases for J; bases not matched to a gene: 7. Here the CDR3 reads CSVEPGTSVSGELFF. CDR3 sequence (DNA): TGCAGCGTTGAACCCGGGACTAGCGTAAGCGGGGAGCTGTTTTTT.

This clone was recorded a few times. The chain joins TRBV3-1 (or the pseudogene TRBV3-2) to TRBJ1-1; no firm D call. Germline V gene lookup returns CDR1 LGHDT and CDR2 YNNKEL (reference sequence). Deletions cut 4 bases from V and 4 bases from J, with 7 bases between. The CDR3 has 12 amino acids. The CDR3 DNA sequence: TGTGCCAGCAGCCTCCTTATCACTGAAGCTTTCTTT. Encoded protein: CASSLLITEAFF.

The chain joins TRBV25-1 to TRBJ2-7; D is unclear. Germline CDR1 MGHDK, CDR2 SYGVNS. This CDR3 comprises 13 residues. V lost 5 bases and J 5 bases, leaving 13 bases between the germline ends. In DNA, the CDR3 is TGTGCCAGCAGTCCTACCGAAACGAACGAGCAGTACTTC. This gives the protein CASSPTETNEQYF.

This chain links TRBV9 with TRBJ2-7; 10 bases agree with TRBD1. Germline trimming cut 4 bases from V and 4 bases from J; bases unmatched to any gene: 5. The length of the CDR3 is 14 residues. CDR1 is SGDLS and CDR2 is YYNGEE in the germline V gene. For the CDR3, the DNA is TGTGCCAGCAGCCGACAGGGGGCACGATACGAGCAGTACTTC. Translating it yields CASSRQGARYEQYF.

The V call is TRBV27, the J call TRBJ2-5, with D hard to call. The CDR3 runs 13 residues. Trimming removed 10 bases at V and 6 bases at J, with 18 bases between. Germline loops: CDR1 MNHEY, CDR2 SMNVEV (reference sequence). Here the CDR3 DNA reads TGTGCCACCCAAGGTCGGGCGGAGCAGACCCAGTACTTC. Translation: CATQGRAEQTQYF.

This chain uses TRBV28 with TRBJ1-5; D is possibly TRBD1 (6 bases). CDR1 MDHEN and CDR2 SYDVKM come from the germline V gene. V was clipped by 6 bases and J by 3 bases, with 12 bases between them. CDR3 size: 14 residues. The CDR3 is CASSSGQSNQPQHF. The CDR3 DNA sequence: TGTGCCAGCAGCTCAGGACAGTCCAATCAGCCCCAGCATTTT.

The CDR3 is CASGLPPGTGLTGDGFF. The CDR3 DNA sequence: TGTGCTAGTGGTTTGCCCCCCGGGACAGGTCTGACCGGGGATGGGTTTTTT. The chain recombines TRBV12-5 with TRBJ2-2, with 8 positions matching TRBD1. Germline loops: CDR1 LGHNT, CDR2 FRNRAP. CDR3 size: 17 residues. J gave up 16 bases and V 2 bases, and 21 bases lay outside the gene matches.

This chain joins TRBV6-2 or TRBV6-3 and TRBJ2-5; no definite D call. The germline V gene encodes CDR1 MNHEY and CDR2 SVGEGT. Trimming stripped 6 bases from V and 2 bases from J, with 4 bases between. This CDR3 is built from 11 residues. The CDR3 region is CASSKQETQYF. The CDR3, as DNA: TGTGCCAGCAGCAAACAAGAGACCCAGTACTTC.

The sample holds a few counts of this clone. The chain uses TRBV5-5 and TRBJ1-2; no clear D gene. This CDR3 region has 19 residues. The V gene's germline CDR1 is SGHKS and CDR2 YYEKEE (reference sequence). Trimming left V 0 bases short and J 4 bases short, with 25 bases between. The CDR3: CASSLGLGTIKELSYGYTF. CDR3 DNA sequence: TGTGCCAGCAGCTTGGGGTTGGGAACAATTAAGGAATTATCCTATGGCTACACCTTC.

This chain uses TRBV6-1 with TRBJ1-5; no definite D call. The V end was cut by 2 bases, the J end by 1 base, with 18 bases between. Germline V gene lookup returns CDR1 MNHNS and CDR2 SASEGT. The CDR3 length is 18 residues. The CDR3, as DNA: TGTGCCAGCAGTGAAAAGGGTAAAGGGTACTTCAGCAATCAGCCCCAGCATTTT. Encoded protein: CASSEKGKGYFSNQPQHF.

The V call is TRBV6-2 or TRBV6-3, the J call TRBJ1-5; tentative D call: TRBD1 (5 bases). Germline-derived CDR1 and CDR2 are MNHEY and SVGEGT. V dropped 4 bases and J dropped 3 bases, with 7 bases sitting between them. This CDR3 region has 13 residues. The CDR3 DNA reads TGTGCCAGCAGTTCAGGGCTCAATCAGCCCCAGCATTTT. Protein sequence: CASSSGLNQPQHF.

The V and J genes are TRBV6-5 and TRBJ2-1; a weak D match, TRBD2 (5 bases). This CDR3 region has 15 residues. Trimming removed 6 bases from V and 0 bases from J, with 12 bases in between. The germline CDR1 and CDR2 sequences are MNHEY and SVGAGI. The CDR3 is CASRRRTDSYNEQFF. In DNA, the CDR3 is TGTGCCAGCAGGCGAAGGACTGACTCCTACAATGAGCAGTTCTTC.

The J gene is TRBJ2-7, the V gene TRBV15; no reliable D call. Germline-derived CDR1 and CDR2 are LNHNV and YYDKDF (reference sequence). The ends were cut back, 1 base at V and 2 bases at J, with 12 bases in the middle. There are 15 residues in the CDR3. The CDR3 DNA sequence: TGTGCCACCAGCAGAGCATCGGGCGGAACCTACGAGCAGTACTTC. Its translation: CATSRASGGTYEQYF.

This clone has just one count. This rearrangement joins TRBV7-3 to TRBJ1-1; D ambiguous. The CDR3 extends over 13 amino acids. Per the germline V gene, CDR1 is SGHTA and CDR2 is FQGTGA. Trimming left V 2 bases short and J 1 base short, with 5 bases between. The CDR3 spells CASSLRRNTEAFF. The CDR3 DNA reads TGTGCCAGCAGCTTACGGAGGAACACTGAAGCTTTCTTT.

The chain carries TRBV11-3 and TRBJ1-1, with D hard to call. CDR1 SGHNT and CDR2 YENEEA come from the germline V gene. V lost 5 bases to trimming and J lost 2 bases, with 9 bases between them. The CDR3 contains 13 residues. CDR3 in DNA: TGTGCCAGCAGCATGACCGCTAACACTGAAGCTTTCTTT. Translating gives CASSMTANTEAFF.

The chain joins TRBV11-3 to TRBJ2-3; 8 nucleotides line up with TRBD1. CDR1 is SGHNT, CDR2 YENEEA, per germline. This CDR3 contains 14 residues. The V gene end was trimmed by 5 bases and the J gene end by 5 bases; junction bases not matched to a gene: 6. The CDR3 loop is CASSATGGEDTQYF. The DNA of the CDR3 is TGTGCCAGCAGCGCAACAGGGGGAGAAGATACGCAGTATTTT. Full variable domain (rest looked up from reference TRBV11-3 and TRBJ2-3): EAGVVQSPRYKIIEKKQPVAFWCNPISGHNTLYWYLQNLGQGPELLIRYENEEAVDDSQLPKDRFSAERLKGVDSTLKIQPAELGDSAVYLCASSATGGEDTQYFGPGTRLTVL.

The chain couples TRBV19 to TRBJ1-5, with D uncertain. The V gene lost 1 base and the J gene lost 4 bases, with 8 bases spanning the gap. Germline V gene data show CDR1 as LNHDA and CDR2 as SQIVND (reference sequence). CDR3 size: 14 residues. In DNA form, the CDR3 reads TGTGCCAGTAGTATAGCACGGATGAATCAGCCCCAGCATTTT. Residues: CASSIARMNQPQHF.

This sequence joins TRBV7-9 and TRBJ1-2; D not resolved. CDR1 is SEHNR, CDR2 FQNEAQ, per germline (reference sequence). Trimming removed 1 base from V and 7 bases from J, with 16 bases in between. CDR3 size: 15 residues. CDR3 coding DNA: TGTGCCAGCAGCTTAGGGTCGGCCGTTCTGTCTGGCTACACCTTC. This encodes CASSLGSAVLSGYTF. Together with reference TRBV7-9 and TRBJ1-2, the CDR3 gives the full variable domain: DTGVSQNPRHKITKRGQNVTFRCDPISEHNRLYWYRQTLGQGPEFLTYFQNEAQLEKSRLLSDRFSAERPKGSFSTLEIQRTEQGDSAMYLCASSLGSAVLSGYTFGSGTRLTVV.

The rearrangement links TRBV28 to TRBJ1-2, with D unresolved. Trimming pared 4 bases from V and 7 bases from J, leaving 10 bases between. This CDR3 contains 12 residues. Germline lookup yields CDR1 MDHEN and CDR2 SYDVKM. CDR3 in amino acids: CASSWVHIGYTF. CDR3 bases: TGTGCCAGCAGTTGGGTTCATATTGGCTACACCTTC.

The rearrangement uses TRBV7-2 and TRBJ2-3; 7 nucleotides agree with TRBD2. V shed 5 bases, J shed 6 bases, and the junction held 17 bases outside the gene matches. Germline values: CDR1 SGHTA, CDR2 FQGNSA. The CDR3 has 17 amino acids. CDR3 bases: TGTGCCAGCAGCCTCGTGGCGGGAGAGTTGGCGGTGGATACGCAGTATTTT. Protein product: CASSLVAGELAVDTQYF. Full variable domain (remainder filled in from reference TRBV7-2 and TRBJ2-3): GAGVSQSPSNKVTEKGKDVELRCDPISGHTALYWYRQSLGQGLEFLIYFQGNSAPDKSGLPSDRFSAERTGGSVSTLTIQRTQQEDSAVYLCASSLVAGELAVDTQYFGPGTRLTVL.